This TCR beta chain was profiled in a study of shared clonotypes between healthy human individuals. The CDR3 has 15 residues. Germline loops: CDR1 LNHNV, CDR2 YYDKDF (reference sequence). Losses at the gene ends were 5 bases for V and 0 bases for J; bases not matched to a gene: 5. There are many counts of this clone. The assay was immunoSEQ multiplex PCR, and TCRdb's table has in-frame clones only and misses some. The table includes about 340,000 clones, around 79% detected once. The source is a man younger than 40 in good health. V usage is TRBV15 and J usage is TRBJ2-3, with TRBD1 matching over 7 bases. What was sequenced was memory CD4+ T cells sorted from blood. Subset of the sample: CD45RA-negative fraction. CDR3 coding DNA: TGTGCCACCAGCGGACAGGTCCCTAGCACAGATACGCAGTATTTT. Its translation: CATSGQVPSTDTQYF. Filled out from reference TRBV15 and TRBJ2-3, the complete variable domain reads DAMVIQNPRYQVTQFGKPVTLSCSQTLNHNVMYWYQQKSSQAPKLLFHYYDKDFNNEADTPDNFQSRRPNTSFCFLDIRSPGLGDTAMYLCATSGQVPSTDTQYFGPGTRLTVL.